Following are 29 T cell receptor beta chains from one sample sequenced in a study of early T cells in non-severe SARS-CoV-2 infection. Using its own MiXCR run on the 5' RACE reads, TCRdb lists one record per CDR3 protein. This table has about 49,000 distinct CDR3 sequences, less than 7.5% appearing once. This material consisted of whole blood, taken at baseline. The receptors here all came from an adult who was a healthcare worker with PCR-confirmed SARS-CoV-2 infection or an uninfected control (not recorded which).

There are many counts of this clonotype. The chain links TRBV12-3 or TRBV12-4 to TRBJ1-1; D is ambiguous. This CDR3 has 13 residues. The V end lost 5 bases, the J end lost 7 bases, and 14 bases lay between the germline ends. CDR3: CASSPHIAGEAFF. CDR3 nucleotides: TGTGCCAGCAGTCCGCACATAGCGGGTGAAGCTTTCTTT.

This clonotype was observed many times. The V call is TRBV7-2, the J call TRBJ1-1; a possible D gene is TRBD1 (6 bases). Looked up from germline, CDR1 is SGHTA and CDR2 is FQGNSA. V was pared by 5 bases and J by 0 bases, with 16 bases between. The CDR3 loop spans 16 amino acids. CDR3 protein: CASSLPTGILNTEAFF. The CDR3 bases are TGTGCCAGCAGCCTACCGACAGGAATTCTGAACACTGAAGCTTTCTTT.

This clonotype came up many times. The J gene is TRBJ1-2, the V gene TRBV6-5; D ambiguous. Germline CDR1 reads MNHEY; CDR2 reads SVGAGI. The CDR3 is 15 amino acids. Trimming cost V 3 bases and J 0 bases, with 11 bases left between them. In DNA form, the CDR3 reads TGTGCCAGCAGTTATTCAGGCGGGGCTAACTATGGCTACACCTTC. Translation gives CASSYSGGANYGYTF.

This clonotype occurred many times. This chain connects TRBV6-5 to TRBJ1-2, with TRBD1 matching over 8 bases. This CDR3 spans 14 amino acids. V lost 2 bases, J lost 3 bases, and 2 bases stayed unmatched. Germline V gives CDR1 MNHEY, CDR2 SVGAGI. The CDR3 DNA reads as TGTGCCAGCAGTTACACGACAGGGGACTATGGCTACACCTTC. Its translation is CASSYTTGDYGYTF.

This clonotype was seen more than once but under ten times. This rearrangement joins TRBV19 to TRBJ1-2, with D unclear. Trimming left V 7 bases short and J 3 bases short, with 9 bases between. Germline lookup yields CDR1 LNHDA and CDR2 SQIVND (reference sequence). CDR3 length: 12 amino acids. The CDR3 sequence is CASTRADYGYTF. CDR3 bases: TGTGCCAGTACTAGGGCAGACTATGGCTACACCTTC.

This clonotype was counted ten times or more. The gene calls are TRBV19 and TRBJ1-5; possibly TRBD1 for D (6 bases). The CDR3 loop spans 12 amino acids. CDR1 is LNHDA, CDR2 SQIVND, per germline (reference sequence). The germline V and J ends were trimmed by 6 bases and 10 bases, with 13 bases remaining between them. This CDR3 is CASSDRLSPQHF. CDR3 bases: TGTGCCAGTAGCGACAGGTTAAGTCCCCAGCATTTT.

This clonotype was counted a few times. V is TRBV18 and J is TRBJ1-1; tentatively, D is TRBD1 (6 bases). This CDR3 is built from 16 residues. The ends were cut back, 4 bases at V and 4 bases at J, with 19 bases in the middle. Germline V gene data show CDR1 as KGHSH and CDR2 as LQKENI. The CDR3 nucleotides read TGTGCCAGCTCACAAGCCGGGACACGTACGGGCACTGAAGCTTTCTTT. Protein: CASSQAGTRTGTEAFF.

This clonotype was seen more than once but under ten times. V and J are TRBV12-3 or TRBV12-4 and TRBJ1-1, with D possibly TRBD1 on 5 matching bases. The V and J ends lost 3 bases and 1 base respectively, with 9 bases between them. There are 14 residues in the CDR3. The CDR3 coding sequence is TGTGCCAGCAGTTTCACGACAGCGAACACTGAAGCTTTCTTT. Translation gives CASSFTTANTEAFF.

This clonotype was detected many times. The rearrangement joins TRBV3-1 to TRBJ2-1; 7 nucleotides line up with TRBD2. Germline assignment: CDR1 LGHDT and CDR2 YNNKEL (reference sequence). The CDR3 extends over 14 amino acids. J was trimmed by 3 bases and V by 1 base; bases with no gene match: 0. The CDR3 reads CASSQAGGYNEQFF. The CDR3 DNA sequence: TGTGCCAGCAGCCAAGCGGGGGGCTACAATGAGCAGTTCTTC.

The sample holds many counts of this clonotype. The chain employs TRBV24-1 and TRBJ2-1, with D unresolved. This CDR3 contains 12 residues. With 7 bases removed from V and 6 bases from J, the gap between germline ends came to 9 bases. Germline V gene sequence: CDR1 KGHDR, CDR2 SFDVKD. CDR3 in amino acids: CATSLHGNEQFF. Here the CDR3 DNA reads TGTGCCACCAGCCTCCATGGCAATGAGCAGTTCTTC.

The chain joins TRBV5-5 to TRBJ2-1; D unresolved. The CDR3 length is 13 residues. Germline loops: CDR1 SGHKS, CDR2 YYEKEE (reference sequence). V dropped 4 bases and J dropped 8 bases, with 13 bases sitting between them. In nucleotides, the CDR3 is TGTGCCAGCAGCAGGAATGCGTTGGATGAGCAGTTCTTC. Translating gives CASSRNALDEQFF.

At least ten counts were recorded for this clonotype. The chain recombines TRBV7-2 with TRBJ2-3; no reliable D call. The CDR3 spans 13 residues. Germline V gives CDR1 SGHTA, CDR2 FQGNSA. With 5 bases removed from V and 6 bases from J, the gap between germline ends came to 12 bases. The CDR3 here is CASSPRRLDTQYF. The CDR3 coding sequence is TGTGCCAGCAGCCCAAGACGGTTGGATACGCAGTATTTT.

This clonotype was detected ten times or more. The chain is built from TRBV28 and TRBJ1-2, with 9 bases matching TRBD1. Germline V gene data show CDR1 as MDHEN and CDR2 as SYDVKM. The CDR3 is 17 residues long. Trimming cost V 3 bases and J 0 bases; bases outside gene matches: 8. The CDR3 here is CASSFPDRGRSNYGYTF. The CDR3 DNA follows: TGTGCCAGCAGTTTCCCGGACAGGGGAAGGTCTAACTATGGCTACACCTTC.

This clonotype was picked up many times. This chain connects TRBV6-5 to TRBJ2-1, with TRBD2 matching over 11 bases. J was trimmed by 8 bases and V by 2 bases; bases with no gene match: 11. This CDR3 region has 17 residues. Germline V gene lookup returns CDR1 MNHEY and CDR2 SVGAGI. CDR3 DNA: TGTGCCAGCAGTTACAAGATTTTTAGCGGGGGGGTCGATGAGCAGTTCTTC. Translating it yields CASSYKIFSGGVDEQFF.

This clonotype was detected only a few times. This chain links TRBV20-1 with TRBJ2-7, with no clear D. Germline loops: CDR1 DFQATT, CDR2 SNEGSKA (reference sequence). The CDR3 extends over 11 amino acids. V lost 2 bases, J lost 2 bases, and 4 bases lay in between. CDR3 nucleotide sequence: TGCAGTGCTAGATTAACCTACGAGCAGTACTTC. Translated, it gives CSARLTYEQYF.

This clonotype was seen a few times. The V call is TRBV6-2 or TRBV6-3, the J call TRBJ1-1; TRBD1 matches 9 bases. CDR3 length equals 15 residues. In germline, CDR1 is MNHEY, CDR2 SVGEGT. V gave up 2 bases and J gave up 11 bases; unmatched junction bases: 12. CDR3 DNA: TGTGCCAGCAGTTACCCCAGAGGGACAGGGAGCCCGGCTTTCTTT. Translation gives CASSYPRGTGSPAFF.

Many counts were recorded for this clonotype. The rearrangement uses TRBV19 and TRBJ1-6; D possibly corresponds to TRBD1 (5 bases). Germline V gene data show CDR1 as LNHDA and CDR2 as SQIVND (reference sequence). Trimming left V 7 bases short and J 7 bases short, with 17 bases between. The CDR3 has 15 residues. CDR3 DNA: TGTGCCAGTAATCCCTCCGGGACCGTGAATTCACCCCTCCACTTT. Its protein product is CASNPSGTVNSPLHF. The whole variable domain, remainder taken from reference TRBV19 and TRBJ1-6, is DGGITQSPKYLFRKEGQNVTLSCEQNLNHDAMYWYRQDPGQGLRLIYYSQIVNDFQKGDIAEGYSVSREKKESFPLTVTSAQKNPTAFYLCASNPSGTVNSPLHFGNGTRLTVT.

This clonotype has ten or more counts. The genes are TRBV7-9 and TRBJ2-1; TRBD2 is a possible D gene (6 bases). V lost 4 bases and J lost 6, with 10 bases in between. The germline V gene has CDR1 SEHNR and CDR2 FQNEAQ (reference sequence). This CDR3 has 13 amino acids. CDR3 in DNA: TGTGCCAGCAGCTGGACGGGAGCCAATGAGCAGTTCTTC. It specifies CASSWTGANEQFF.

There are many counts of this clonotype. The genes are TRBV30 and TRBJ2-7; D not resolved. V lost 2 bases, J lost 4 bases, and 6 bases lay in between. Germline CDR1 is GTSNPN and CDR2 is SVGIG (reference sequence). This CDR3 is 11 amino acids long. CDR3 nucleotides: TGTGCCTGGAGTATCGCTTACGAGCAGTACTTC. Its translation: CAWSIAYEQYF.

The gene calls are TRBV7-2 and TRBJ2-5; 11 bases fit TRBD2. CDR1 and CDR2 (germline): SGHTA, FQGNSA. This CDR3 region has 16 residues. The junction had 5 bases not matched to a gene; V was cut back by 2 bases and J by 3 bases. CDR3 amino acids: CASSLRASGGKETQYF. The CDR3 region has the DNA TGTGCCAGCAGCTTAAGGGCTAGCGGGGGGAAAGAGACCCAGTACTTC.

This clonotype occurred many times. The V gene is TRBV7-6, the J gene TRBJ1-1, with TRBD1 as a possible D gene (6 bases). Germline lookup yields CDR1 SGHVS and CDR2 FNYEAQ. The CDR3 has 16 amino acids. Trimming pared 5 bases from V and 1 base from J, leaving 17 bases between. CDR3 DNA: TGTGCCAGCAGCCTCAAGACAGGCTGGGGGAACACTGAAGCTTTCTTT. It translates to CASSLKTGWGNTEAFF.

This clonotype appeared many times. The chain joins TRBV9 to TRBJ1-1; D is uncertain. CDR3 size: 13 residues. Germline loops: CDR1 SGDLS, CDR2 YYNGEE. V lost 2 bases and J 0 bases, leaving 5 bases between the germline ends. The CDR3 loop reads CASSVSMNTEAFF. The CDR3 nucleotides are TGTGCCAGCAGCGTCAGTATGAACACTGAAGCTTTCTTT.

The chain is built from TRBV7-8 and TRBJ1-2, with D possibly being TRBD1 (6 bases). This CDR3 is built from 13 residues. V lost 5 bases and J 8 bases, leaving 15 bases between the germline ends. Germline V lookup: CDR1 SGHVS, CDR2 FQNEAQ. The CDR3 DNA reads TGTGCCAGCAGCCCACCGACAGGATACGGCTACACCTTC. Translation gives CASSPPTGYGYTF. The variable domain in full, with the rest retrieved from reference TRBV7-8 and TRBJ1-2, is GAGVSQSPRYKVAKRGQDVALRCDPISGHVSLFWYQQALGQGPEFLTYFQNEAQLDKSGLPSDRFFAERPEGSVSTLKIQRTQQEDSAVYLCASSPPTGYGYTFGSGTRLTVV.

J is TRBJ2-5 and V is TRBV5-6; 7 bases fit TRBD1. CDR1 and CDR2 from the germline V gene are SGHDT and YYEEEE. V shed 2 bases, J shed 0 bases, and the junction held 1 base outside the gene matches. This CDR3 comprises 14 residues. The CDR3 here is CASSFGTDQETQYF. For the CDR3, the DNA is TGTGCCAGCAGCTTTGGGACAGACCAAGAGACCCAGTACTTC. The full variable domain, in which reference TRBV5-6 and TRBJ2-5 provide the parts outside the CDR3, is DAGVTQSPTHLIKTRGQQVTLRCSPKSGHDTVSWYQQALGQGPQFIFQYYEEEERQRGNFPDRFSGHQFPNYSSELNVNALLLGDSALYLCASSFGTDQETQYFGPGTRLLVL.

This clonotype was observed many times. This chain uses TRBV7-9 with TRBJ2-4, with a weak D call TRBD1 (6 bases). The CDR3 contains 17 residues. CDR1 SEHNR and CDR2 FQNEAQ come from the germline V gene (reference sequence). The ends were cut back, 0 bases at V and 2 bases at J, with 14 bases in the middle. The CDR3: CASSLALVGGTKNIQYF. As DNA, the CDR3 is TGTGCCAGCAGCTTAGCGCTGGTAGGGGGAACCAAAAACATTCAGTACTTC. The entire variable domain, with the rest obtained from reference TRBV7-9 and TRBJ2-4, is as follows: DTGVSQNPRHKITKRGQNVTFRCDPISEHNRLYWYRQTLGQGPEFLTYFQNEAQLEKSRLLSDRFSAERPKGSFSTLEIQRTEQGDSAMYLCASSLALVGGTKNIQYFGAGTRLSVL.

A remark on this clonotype: A much larger clone lies one base from this, so it may be a read error. The chain employs TRBV18 and TRBJ2-2, with TRBD1 matching over 8 bases. Germline-derived CDR1 and CDR2 are KGHSH and LQKENI. The CDR3 has 15 residues. CDR3 in amino acids: CAGSRTGIDTGELFF. In nucleotides, the CDR3 is TGTGCCGGCTCACGGACAGGGATTGACACCGGGGAGCTGTTTTTT.

This clonotype was seen at least ten times. The rearrangement joins TRBV4-3 to TRBJ2-3; 10 positions match TRBD2. CDR3 length: 17 residues. V dropped 1 base and J dropped 2; count of bases not matched to a gene: 6. Germline lookup yields CDR1 LGHNA and CDR2 YSLEER. CDR3 coding DNA: TGCGCCAGCAGCCAAGCCATAGCGGGGGGACCCACAGATACGCAGTATTTT. Residues: CASSQAIAGGPTDTQYF.

This clonotype was detected ten times or more. This sequence joins TRBV12-3 or TRBV12-4 and TRBJ2-6, with 8 bases that match TRBD2. Trimming removed 5 bases from V and 0 bases from J; junction bases left unmatched: 9. The length of the CDR3 is 18 residues. CDR3 nucleotides: TGTGCCAGCAGTCCGCGGACGGGGGGGATCTCTGGGGCCAACGTCCTGACTTTC. Protein product: CASSPRTGGISGANVLTF.

As DNA, the CDR3 is TGTGCCAGCAGTAACCGTGGAGGGTCTGGCTACACCTTC. It yields the protein CASSNRGGSGYTF. The genes are TRBV6-6 and TRBJ1-2; unclear D gene. Germline CDR1 and CDR2: MNHNY and SVGAGI (reference sequence). The CDR3 runs 13 residues. V lost 5 bases and J lost 7, with 14 bases in between.